The following is a T cell receptor beta chain sequence with its context. Its specificity is not known. Random hexamers were used to reverse transcribe an amount of roughly 0.45 to 1 ug RNA. TCRdb reanalysed the immunoSEQ multiplex PCR reads using MiXCR and keeps one entry per CDR3 protein. The sample has 75,000 to 100,000 distinct CDR3 sequences, nearly 95% seen once. This sample is drawn from a study of CD8 T cells in Susac syndrome. At the level of the study: Treatment at blood withdrawal was none, corticosteroids, or intravenous immunoglobulin alone in Susac syndrome patients. General study results and limits: Within total CD8+ repertoires, roughly 17 Susac-specific public clones were found, and within CD8+ TEMRA repertoires, a few. The study found that Susac CD8+ clonal expansion peaked in TEMRA cells and active patients. The study's TCR sequencing and HLA analysis drew on a certain number of individuals. That number was acknowledged as relatively small.

With 5 bases removed from V and 8 bases from J, the gap between germline ends came to 10 bases. CDR3 length equals 12 residues. Germline V gene sequence: CDR1 SGHVS, CDR2 FQNEAQ. The receptor was isolated from a human donor with Susac syndrome. This chain uses TRBV7-8 with TRBJ2-1; D not resolved. The source material was CD8+ T cells from PBMCs. The DNA for the CDR3 is TGTGCCAGCAGCCCAGAAGACTATGAGCAGTTCTTC. Residues: CASSPEDYEQFF.